This paragraph reports one T cell receptor (beta chain). Its antigen is not known. These data originate in a study of response to subunit inactivated influenza vaccine. Points from the study as a whole: A suggestion made by the authors is that each seasonal influenza vaccination recruits few new T cells.

In TCRdb, the RT-PCR reads were re-called with MiXCR into one record per CDR3 protein. The repertoire has 710,000 or so distinct CDR3 sequences, more than 15% of them found once; the top ten carry more than 9%. V shed 5 bases and J 3 bases; nucleotides not matched to a gene: 5. Germline CDR1 reads SGHTA; CDR2 reads FQGNSA. The CDR3 contains 15 residues. The starting material was PBMCs from blood, obtained 11 to 12 days after vaccination. The chain carries TRBV7-2 and TRBJ2-1; 9 bases agree with TRBD2. This sequence was found in a man over 45 who received an inactivated influenza vaccine. The CDR3 here is CASSTRGGNYNEQFF. CDR3 DNA sequence: TGTGCCAGCAGCACGCGGGGGGGGAACTACAATGAGCAGTTCTTC.